This T cell receptor (beta chain) was documented in a study of blood T cell repertoires in COVID-19. The count of this clone is one. Method: immunoSEQ multiplex PCR; TCRdb's copy keeps in-frame clones and lacks some. The sample holds around 130,000 clones, around four fifths seen once. This CDR3 has 14 amino acids. CDR1 is LNHDA, CDR2 SQIVND, per germline (reference sequence). The germline V and J ends were trimmed by 3 bases and 7 bases, with 16 bases remaining between them. This chain uses TRBV19 with TRBJ2-7; D not resolved. The origin of this receptor is a man aged 35 to 55 with active or convalescent COVID-19. Sequenced: peripheral blood. The CDR3 sequence: CASSMGQVVGEQYF. The CDR3 bases are TGTGCCAGTAGTATGGGCCAGGTGGTAGGAGAGCAGTACTTC.